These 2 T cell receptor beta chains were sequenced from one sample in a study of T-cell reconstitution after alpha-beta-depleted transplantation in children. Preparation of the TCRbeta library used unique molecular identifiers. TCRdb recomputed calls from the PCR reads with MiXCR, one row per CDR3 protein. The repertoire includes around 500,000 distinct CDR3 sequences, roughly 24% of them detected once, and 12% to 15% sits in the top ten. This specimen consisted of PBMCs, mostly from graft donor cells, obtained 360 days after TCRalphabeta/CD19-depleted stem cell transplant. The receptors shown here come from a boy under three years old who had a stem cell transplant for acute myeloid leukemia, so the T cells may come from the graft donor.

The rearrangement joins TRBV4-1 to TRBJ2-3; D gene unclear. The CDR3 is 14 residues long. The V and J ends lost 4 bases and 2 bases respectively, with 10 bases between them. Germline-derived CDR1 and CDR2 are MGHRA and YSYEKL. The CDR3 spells CASSPPRTTDTQYF. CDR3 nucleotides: TGCGCCAGCAGCCCACCACGGACCACAGATACGCAGTATTTT.

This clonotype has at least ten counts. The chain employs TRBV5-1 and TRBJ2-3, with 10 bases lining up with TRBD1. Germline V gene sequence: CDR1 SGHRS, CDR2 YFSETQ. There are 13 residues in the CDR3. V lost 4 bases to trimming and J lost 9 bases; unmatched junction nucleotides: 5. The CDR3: CASSPEGQGTQYF. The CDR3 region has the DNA TGCGCCAGCAGCCCGGAGGGACAGGGGACGCAGTATTTT.